This T cell receptor (beta chain) was observed in a study of cytomegalovirus exposure and HLA in healthy donors. Study-level background: The use of the same platform for the 90 to 150 validation repertoires and the roughly 700 first-cohort repertoires was reported by a later analysis.

Using immunoSEQ multiplex PCR, the repertoire was profiled, and TCRdb retains in-frame clones only, with some absent. The data contain about 110,000 clones, around 82% of them singletons. Worth noting for this clone: Its antigen is as yet unknown.

Study-wide findings and caveats: Under in vitro conditions, three CMV-associated chains were confirmed as specific for CMV antigens. The study recorded around 160 TCR beta chains that were cytomegalovirus-associated.

Separate from the approximately 700-subject first cohort was the approximately 110-subject validation cohort, to which the donors belonged. The sequence was collected from a woman under 30 in good health and CMV-seronegative. Sequencing was performed on PBMCs.

The CDR3 bases are TGTGCCAGCAGGGCGGGGACGAACACCGGGGAGCTGTTTTTT. Its translation: CASRAGTNTGELFF. The J gene is TRBJ2-2, the V gene TRBV6-1; D possibly corresponds to TRBD2 (6 bases). Germline CDR1 is MNHNS and CDR2 is SASEGT. This CDR3 has 14 amino acids. Between the trimmed V and J ends, which lost 6 bases and 0 bases, there was a span of 8 bases.